This TCR beta chain was profiled in a study of EBV T-cell therapy then PD-1 blockade in nasopharyngeal carcinoma. Concerning this clone itself: Its antigen is unidentified.

Sample treatment: AdE1-LMPpoly-expanded autologous EBV-specific T-cell therapy followed by anti-PD-1 nivolumab. Here immunoSEQ multiplex PCR was the method, and the copy in TCRdb shows in-frame clones only, minus some. The sample contains tens of thousands of clones, 82% of which appear only once. The specimen was CD8+ T cells from blood, collected at day -245 from a patient whose treatment included autologous EBV-specific T cells and nivolumab. This clonotype was obtained from a man between 40 and 49 years old with nasopharyngeal carcinoma.

The CDR3 loop reads CASSVVGRDTQYF. The CDR3 DNA follows: TGTGCCAGCAGCGTAGTAGGGAGGGATACGCAGTATTTT. The gene calls are TRBV9 and TRBJ2-3; tentative D call: TRBD2 (6 bases). V shed 0 bases and J shed 6 bases, with 8 bases lying between them. Germline CDR1 SGDLS, CDR2 YYNGEE. This CDR3 spans 13 amino acids.